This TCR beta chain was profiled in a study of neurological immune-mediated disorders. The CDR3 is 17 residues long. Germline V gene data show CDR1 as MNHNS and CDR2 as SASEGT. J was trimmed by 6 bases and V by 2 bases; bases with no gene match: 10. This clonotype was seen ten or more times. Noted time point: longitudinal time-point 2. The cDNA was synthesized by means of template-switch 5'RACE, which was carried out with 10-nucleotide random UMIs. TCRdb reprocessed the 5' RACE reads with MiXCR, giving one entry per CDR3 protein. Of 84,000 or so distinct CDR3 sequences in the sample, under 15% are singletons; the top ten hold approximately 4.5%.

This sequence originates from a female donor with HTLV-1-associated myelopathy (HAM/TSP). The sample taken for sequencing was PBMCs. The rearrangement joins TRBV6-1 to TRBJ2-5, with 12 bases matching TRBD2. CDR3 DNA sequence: TGTGCCAGCAGTGAAAATCTAGCGGGGGGGCTCAGGCAGACCCAGTACTTC. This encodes CASSENLAGGLRQTQYF.